This TCR beta chain was documented in a study of CXCR3-negative and CXCR3-positive naive CD8 T cells. TRB cDNA was prepared as libraries by UMI-labeled 5' RACE. TCRdb reprocessed the 5' RACE reads and reports one entry per CDR3 protein, with no DNA. The sample includes around 8,600 distinct CDR3 sequences. Broader study findings: TRB CDR3s of CXCR3-positive naive cells were more hydrophobic than those of CXCR3-negative naive cells.

This clonotype is classed as medium-sized by frequency. Its cognate antigen is unknown. The material sequenced was naive CXCR3+ CD8+ T cells from blood. Subset reported: CD45RO-CCR7+CD27+CD95- naive CD8+ T cells expressing CXCR3 (TNR3+). The TCR originated in a human donor in good health. Some clones in this sample may be carry-over from other donors' samples.

The chain's CDR3 is CSVGLAGGIGSYNEQFF. The chain combines TRBV29-1 with TRBJ2-1; with no DNA, the TCRdb D assignment of TRBD2 cannot be verified. This CDR3 comprises 17 residues. CDR1 is SQVTM and CDR2 is ANQGSEA in the germline V gene.